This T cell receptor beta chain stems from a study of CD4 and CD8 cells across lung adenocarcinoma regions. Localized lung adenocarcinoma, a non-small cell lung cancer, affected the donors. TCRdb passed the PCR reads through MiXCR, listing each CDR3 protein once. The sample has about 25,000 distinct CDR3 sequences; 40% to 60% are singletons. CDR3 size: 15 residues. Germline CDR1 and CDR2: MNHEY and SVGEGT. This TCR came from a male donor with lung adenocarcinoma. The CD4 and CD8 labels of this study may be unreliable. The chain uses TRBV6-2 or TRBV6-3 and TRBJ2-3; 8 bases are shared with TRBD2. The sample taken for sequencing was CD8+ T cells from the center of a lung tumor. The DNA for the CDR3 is TGTGGCGGGGGTAGCGGGGAGGGAGACACAGATACGCAGTATTTT. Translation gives CGGGSGEGDTDTQYF.